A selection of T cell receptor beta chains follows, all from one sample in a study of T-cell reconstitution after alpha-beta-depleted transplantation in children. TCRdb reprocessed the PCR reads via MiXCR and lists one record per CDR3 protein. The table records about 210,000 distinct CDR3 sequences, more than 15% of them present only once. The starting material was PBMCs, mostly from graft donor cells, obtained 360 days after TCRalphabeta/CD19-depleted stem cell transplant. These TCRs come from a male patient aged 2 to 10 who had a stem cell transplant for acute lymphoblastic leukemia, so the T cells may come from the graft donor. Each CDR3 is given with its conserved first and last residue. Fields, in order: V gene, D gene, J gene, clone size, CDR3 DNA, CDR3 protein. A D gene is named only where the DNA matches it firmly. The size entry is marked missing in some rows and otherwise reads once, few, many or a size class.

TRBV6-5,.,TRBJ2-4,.,TGTGCCAGCAGTTATTGGGTGGGCAAAAACATTCAGTACTTC,CASSYWVGKNIQYF
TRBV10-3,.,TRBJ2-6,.,TGTGCCATCGGGCAGGGGGGCTCTGGGGCCAACGTCCTGACTTTC,CAIGQGGSGANVLTF
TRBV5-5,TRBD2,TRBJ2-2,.,TGTGCCAGCAGTGGACTAGCGGGGGGCTTCACCGGGGAGCTGTTTTTT,CASSGLAGGFTGELFF
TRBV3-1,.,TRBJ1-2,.,TGTGCCAGCAGCCACGGACTGGCCCCTAACTATGGCTACACCTTC,CASSHGLAPNYGYTF
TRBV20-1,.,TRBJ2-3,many,TGCAGTGCTAGATTAGAAGATACGCAGTATTTT,CSARLEDTQYF
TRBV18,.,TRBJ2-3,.,TGTGCCAGCTCACCGGAGCTGGGGGGTGGCACAGATACGCAGTATTTT,CASSPELGGGTDTQYF
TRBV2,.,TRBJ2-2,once,TGTGCCAGCAGTGTGGAGGATACCGGGGAGCTGTTTTTT,CASSVEDTGELFF
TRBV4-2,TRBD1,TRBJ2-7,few,TGTGCCAGCAGCCTCGGTACAGGGGGCGGCGAGCAGTACTTC,CASSLGTGGGEQYF
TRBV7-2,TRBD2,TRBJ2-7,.,TGTGCCAGCAGCACTAGCGGAACCTACGAGCAGTACTTC,CASSTSGTYEQYF
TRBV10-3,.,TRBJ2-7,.,TGTGCCATCAGTGGTGAAGCCTACGAGCAGTACTTC,CAISGEAYEQYF
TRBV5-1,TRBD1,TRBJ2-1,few,TGCGCCAGCGGCGCGGGCCGGGACAGAAGAAACAATGAGCAGTTCTTC,CASGAGRDRRNNEQFF
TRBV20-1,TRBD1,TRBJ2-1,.,TGCAGTGCTAGAGGGACGGCCAACAGGGGTAGTCAGGAGCAGTTCTTC,CSARGTANRGSQEQFF
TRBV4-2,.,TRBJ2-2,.,TGTGCCAGCAGCCATGGAAGGCAGGGGAACACCGGGGAGCTGTTTTTT,CASSHGRQGNTGELFF
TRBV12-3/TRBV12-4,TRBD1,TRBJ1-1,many,TGTGCCAGCAGTTTAGGCAGGGGGGTGCACACTGAAGCTTTCTTT,CASSLGRGVHTEAFF
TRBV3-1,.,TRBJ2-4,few,TGTGCCAGCAGCCAAGTTTTGCGTGGGGGTGCCAAAAACATTCAGTACTTC,CASSQVLRGGAKNIQYF
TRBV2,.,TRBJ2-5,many,TGTGCCAGCAGTGAAGCGCTTCCAGGGGCGGAGACCCAGTACTTC,CASSEALPGAETQYF
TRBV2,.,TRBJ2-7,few,TGTGCCAGCAGTGCCCAGGGGAACCCCTACGAGCAGTACTTC,CASSAQGNPYEQYF
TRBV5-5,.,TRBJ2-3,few,TGTGCCAGCAGCTTGGTCGGAAACCGGGACTCACCAGATACGCAGTATTTT,CASSLVGNRDSPDTQYF
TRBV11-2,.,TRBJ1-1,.,TGTGCCAGCAGCTCCCCCAGCCGTATGAGGGGGACTGAAGCTTTCTTT,CASSSPSRMRGTEAFF
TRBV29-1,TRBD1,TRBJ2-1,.,TGCAGCGCCCCAGGGGGACCAGGGTACAATGAGCAGTTCTTC,CSAPGGPGYNEQFF
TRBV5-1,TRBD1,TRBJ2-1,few,TGCGCCAGCAGCTCCCCCGTTGACAGGGGAAATGAGCAGTTCTTC,CASSSPVDRGNEQFF
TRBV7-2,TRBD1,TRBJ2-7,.,TGTGCCAGCAGCTACGGACAGGTGACCTACGAGCAGTACTTC,CASSYGQVTYEQYF